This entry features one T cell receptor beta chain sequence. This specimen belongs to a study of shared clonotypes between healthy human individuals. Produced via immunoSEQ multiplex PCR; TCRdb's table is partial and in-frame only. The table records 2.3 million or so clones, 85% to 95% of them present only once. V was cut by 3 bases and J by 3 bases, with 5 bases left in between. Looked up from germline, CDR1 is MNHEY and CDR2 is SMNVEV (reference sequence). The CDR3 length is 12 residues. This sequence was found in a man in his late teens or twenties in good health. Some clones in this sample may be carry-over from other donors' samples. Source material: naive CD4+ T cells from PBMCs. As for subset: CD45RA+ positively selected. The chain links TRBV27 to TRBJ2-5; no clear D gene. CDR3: CASSLPEETQYF. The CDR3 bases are TGTGCCAGCAGTTTGCCAGAAGAGACCCAGTACTTC.